This TCR beta chain was found in a study of Ad26.COV2.S vaccination and SARS-CoV-2 variants (TCRdb year 2021). Study-wide context: Donors in the vaccine arm were drawn from COV1001, a multicentre, randomized, double-blind, placebo-controlled phase I-IIa trial testing Ad26.COV2.S in healthy adults. Dosing of Ad26.COV2.S was intramuscular, at either 5x10^10 or 1x10^11 viral particles, delivered as one shot or as two shots spaced 56 days apart. Sequencing of the TCRbeta repertoire served to evaluate the specificity and breadth of SARS-CoV-2-reactive T cell receptors following Ad26.COV2.S vaccination. The TCR-sequenced set comprised about 32 samples: approximately 19 Ad26.COV2.S vaccine recipients, 5 placebo recipients and 8 SARS-CoV-2 convalescent individuals. Trial participants were randomized into five groups of five, in which low-dose or high-dose Ad26.COV2.S was given once or twice, or placebo was given on both occasions. Investigators remained blinded to trial group allocation during experiments and outcome assessment.

Inclusive of the bounding cysteine and phenylalanine, the CDR3 is 18 residues long. Only the CDR3 DNA is retained, 54 bases long and in frame from the first base. According to the germline V gene (reference sequence), CDR1 reads LNHDA and CDR2 reads SQIVND. The trim is 7 bases for V and 2 bases for J, with a gap of 26 bases between the germline ends. The immunoSEQ Assay was used to sequence TCRbeta CDR3 regions. After extraction, genomic DNA underwent amplification by bias-controlled multiplex PCR, followed by high-throughput sequencing. The paper's processing steps were these. Collapsing and filtering of sequences were performed to quantify the absolute abundance of each unique TCRbeta CDR3 region. Usable DNA was measured by amplifying reference genes present in all nucleated cells, and TCRbeta template counts were normalized to that usable DNA to estimate T cell fraction. Repertoire TCRs were annotated as SARS-CoV-2-specific when V gene, CDR3 amino acid sequence and J gene were exactly matched to a known reactive TCR set. The reference SARS-CoV-2 TCR set was obtained from MIRA and was filtered for enrichment in COVID-19-positive ImmuneCODE repertoires, whereby public or cross-reactive TCRs were removed. Using the MIRA antigens, annotated TCRs were further analysed by specific ORF or by position within an ORF. Depth was the summed frequency of annotated unique rearrangements, while breadth was defined as annotated unique rearrangements over total unique productive rearrangements. Two-sided Wilcoxon rank-sum tests were applied when comparing TCR breadth between groups. Not all clones reach the TCRdb copy of this immuneACCESS table, which keeps in-frame sequences only. Checked studies attribute under half of the gap to unresolved V genes and leave the rest unexplained. D and trimming come from the DNA, and the V and J calls and clone size come from that table. For this sample the table gives roughly 700,000 clones, of which around 89% were detected only once. Over 1.3% of the sample belongs to the ten largest clones.

Details on this clone: Its specific antigen is unknown. Base-call qualities are not available, and no considerably larger clone is one nucleotide away.

Explained via the paper, the treatment or condition label denotes: approximately 18 received Ad26.COV2.S at low or high dose, single or two shots; 5 received placebo; per-sample allocation not given. Repertoires of vaccine and placebo recipients were sequenced from samples taken on day 63 after the first injection. In Cohort 1b, more than 20 adults aged 18-55 years were enrolled at a single site in Boston, USA, between 29 July and 7 August 2020. Ad26.COV2.S was a replication-incompetent adenovirus type 26 vector expressing a prefusion-stabilized SARS-CoV-2 spike protein from the original Wuhan strain. General findings and caveats noted by the study authors: The study lacked the statistical power to compare responses across vaccine doses or regimens. It was noted by the authors that total T cell responses may have been underestimated by the TCR breadth and depth analyses. Substantial breadth of spike-specific CD8+ and CD4+ T cell responses was reported after vaccination. Non-spike TCR breadth was comparable between vaccine and placebo recipients, consistent with the vaccine containing only spike. Compared with placebo recipients, Ad26.COV2.S recipients showed higher spike-specific TCR breadth (P = 0.0014).

The input for sequencing was peripheral blood, taken in a trial of Ad26.COV2.S vaccine versus placebo. The chain joins TRBV19 to TRBJ1-1; TRBD1 is a possible D gene, resting on 6 matching bases. The receptor's source is a person aged 18-65 years who received the Ad26.COV2.S COVID-19 vaccine or a placebo. The sequenced DNA is TGTGCCAGTATAGGGAACAGGGCGAGTAATGGAGACAACACTGAAGCTTTCTTT. Translated, it reads CASIGNRASNGDNTEAFF.